This passage covers 27 T cell receptor beta chains from one sample sequenced in a study of CD8 T cells in Susac syndrome. The RNA, about 0.45 to 1 ug, was put through reverse transcription using random hexamers. TCRdb ran MiXCR on the immunoSEQ multiplex PCR reads and lists one entry per CDR3 protein. Of about 120,000 distinct CDR3 sequences listed, 96% are singletons. The sample consisted of CD4+ T cells from PBMCs. The receptors originated from a human donor with Susac syndrome.

This clonotype came up a few times. The chain employs TRBV28 and TRBJ2-7, with unresolved D. V shed 8 bases and J shed 2 bases, with 4 bases lying between them. The CDR3 extends over 10 amino acids. The V gene's germline CDR1 is MDHEN and CDR2 SYDVKM. CDR3 DNA: TGTGCCAGCGGGACCTACGAGCAGTACTTC. This codes for CASGTYEQYF.

This sequence joins TRBV12-3 or TRBV12-4 and TRBJ2-1; D gene ambiguous. Deletions cut 6 bases from V and 6 bases from J, with 18 bases between. CDR3 length: 15 residues. In DNA form, the CDR3 reads TGTGCCAGCAGCCCCGTTCCACCCCTCCCCAATGAGCAGTTCTTC. Its translation is CASSPVPPLPNEQFF.

The chain is built from TRBV5-1 and TRBJ1-3, with D possibly TRBD1 on 6 matching bases. Germline lookup yields CDR1 SGHRS and CDR2 YFSETQ. V dropped 4 bases and J dropped 4 bases, with 18 bases sitting between them. This CDR3 comprises 16 residues. Here the CDR3 reads CASSPTPTGRGNTIYF. CDR3 nucleotides: TGCGCCAGCAGCCCCACTCCGACAGGCAGGGGAAACACCATATATTTT.

The chain recombines TRBV2 with TRBJ1-5; D remains unclear. V lost 6 bases to trimming and J lost 3 bases, with 6 bases between them. Germline lookup yields CDR1 SNHLY and CDR2 FYNNEI. The CDR3 is 12 residues long. DNA for the CDR3: TGTGCCAGCAGGGCCCCCAATCAGCCCCAGCATTTT. Its protein product is CASRAPNQPQHF.

The V and J genes are TRBV20-1 and TRBJ2-1; the match to TRBD1 covers 7 bases. The V segment lost 4 bases and the J segment 13 bases; nucleotides outside the gene matches: 7. The CDR3 extends over 11 amino acids. Germline CDR1 DFQATT, CDR2 SNEGSKA (reference sequence). The CDR3 DNA reads as TGCAGTGCTATTGGGGCAGGGGGACAGTTCTTC. Translation: CSAIGAGGQFF.

The gene calls are TRBV7-3 and TRBJ2-3; no clear D. The CDR3 sequence is 13 residues long. The germline V and J ends were trimmed by 4 bases and 6 bases, with 11 bases remaining between them. CDR1 and CDR2 (germline): SGHTA, FQGTGA. CDR3 protein: CASSSRSGDTQYF. Here the CDR3 DNA reads TGTGCCAGCAGCTCCCGGTCGGGCGATACGCAGTATTTT.

The rearrangement joins TRBV20-1 to TRBJ2-5; tentatively, D is TRBD1 (6 bases). The CDR3 has 19 residues. Trimming stripped 0 bases from V and 5 bases from J, with 28 bases between. CDR1 is DFQATT and CDR2 is SNEGSKA in the germline V gene (reference sequence). CDR3 in DNA: TGCAGTGCTAGAGAGGGGCTACAGGGAGTCCCTAGCTGGGGGGAGACCCAGTACTTC. Protein product: CSAREGLQGVPSWGETQYF.

This chain joins TRBV2 and TRBJ2-1, with D tentatively TRBD1 (6 bases). Germline CDR1 SNHLY, CDR2 FYNNEI. CDR3 length: 12 residues. Trimming stripped 5 bases from V and 8 bases from J, with 10 bases between. In DNA form, the CDR3 reads TGTGCCAGCAGTCAGAAGGGGGATGAGCAGTTCTTC. Translating gives CASSQKGDEQFF. Full variable domain (rest looked up from reference TRBV2 and TRBJ2-1): EPEVTQTPSHQVTQMGQEVILRCVPISNHLYFYWYRQILGQKVEFLVSFYNNEISEKSEIFDDQFSVERPDGSNFTLKIRSTKLEDSAMYFCASSQKGDEQFFGPGTRLTVL.

The rearrangement uses TRBV5-1 and TRBJ2-6; D gene ambiguous. Trimming left V 6 bases short and J 0 bases short, with 7 bases between. Germline lookup yields CDR1 SGHRS and CDR2 YFSETQ. CDR3 length equals 14 residues. The CDR3 sequence is CASKGNSGANVLTF. In DNA, the CDR3 is TGCGCCAGCAAGGGTAACTCTGGGGCCAACGTCCTGACTTTC.

The chain carries TRBV9 and TRBJ2-1; 8 nucleotides align to TRBD2. With V trimmed by 1 base and J by 6 bases, 3 bases remained unmatched. Per the germline V gene, CDR1 is SGDLS and CDR2 is YYNGEE. The CDR3 totals 14 residues. Here the CDR3 reads CASSVSGSTNEQFF. The CDR3 nucleotides read TGTGCCAGCAGCGTAAGCGGGAGTACCAATGAGCAGTTCTTC. Variable domain in full (rest from reference TRBV9 and TRBJ2-1): DSGVTQTPKHLITATGQRVTLRCSPRSGDLSVYWYQQSLDQGLQFLIQYYNGEERAKGNILERFSAQQFPDLHSELNLSSLELGDSALYFCASSVSGSTNEQFFGPGTRLTVL.

This rearrangement joins TRBV12-3 or TRBV12-4 to TRBJ2-5; 8 nucleotides agree with TRBD2. The CDR3 is 15 amino acids. V was clipped by 6 bases and J by 5 bases; unmatched bases: 11. The DNA for the CDR3 is TGTGCCAGCAGCCCCGTGAGCGGGAGTCGGGAGACCCAGTACTTC. This translates into CASSPVSGSRETQYF.

The chain employs TRBV29-1 and TRBJ1-4; the match to TRBD1 covers 8 bases. V lost 4 bases, J lost 11 bases, and 3 bases stayed unmatched. Per the germline V gene, CDR1 is SQVTM and CDR2 is ANQGSEA. CDR3 length equals 11 residues. CDR3 residues: CSVGTGLKLFF. The CDR3 DNA reads TGCAGCGTTGGGACAGGGTTGAAACTGTTTTTT.

The chain recombines TRBV5-6 with TRBJ1-2; maybe TRBD1 (5 bases). The ends were cut back, 3 bases at V and 8 bases at J, with 23 bases in the middle. The CDR3 runs to 16 residues. Germline CDR1 and CDR2: SGHDT and YYEEEE. This CDR3 reads CASSSPRVARGSGYTF. The CDR3 DNA reads TGTGCCAGCAGCTCGCCTCGGGTAGCGCGGGGCAGCGGCTACACCTTC.

The V call is TRBV6-6, the J call TRBJ1-4; possibly TRBD1 for D (5 bases). The CDR3 loop spans 15 amino acids. V lost 5 bases and J lost 8, with 18 bases in between. Germline lookup yields CDR1 MNHNY and CDR2 SVGAGI (reference sequence). For the CDR3, the DNA is TGTGCCAGCAGTCCAGGGACGGGAGCGGGAGAAAAACTGTTTTTT. This translates into CASSPGTGAGEKLFF.

The V gene is TRBV5-1, the J gene TRBJ1-1, with TRBD1 matching 11 bases. This CDR3 spans 14 amino acids. Germline values: CDR1 SGHRS, CDR2 YFSETQ. Trimming at V came to 7 bases and at J to 4 bases, leaving 6 bases not matched to a gene. CDR3 sequence reads: CASSDRGRTTEAFF. The CDR3, as DNA: TGCGCCAGCTCGGACAGGGGGCGCACCACTGAAGCTTTCTTT.

The chain uses TRBV29-1 and TRBJ2-3; 12 nucleotides line up with TRBD2. Germline trimming cut 2 bases from V and 3 bases from J; bases unmatched to any gene: 9. The length of the CDR3 is 17 residues. The V gene's germline CDR1 is SQVTM and CDR2 ANQGSEA. CDR3 loop: CSVEQKGGTSGTDTQYF. CDR3 nucleotide sequence: TGCAGCGTTGAACAAAAAGGGGGGACTAGCGGGACAGATACGCAGTATTTT.

This chain uses TRBV19 with TRBJ2-7, with D hard to call. The germline CDR1 and CDR2 sequences are LNHDA and SQIVND (reference sequence). The CDR3 is 15 amino acids. The V gene lost 0 bases and the J gene lost 0 bases, with 9 bases spanning the gap. The CDR3 spells CASSIDHRSSYEQYF. The CDR3 bases are TGTGCCAGTAGTATAGATCACCGGAGCTCCTACGAGCAGTACTTC.

J is TRBJ2-7 and V is TRBV3-1; 9 positions match TRBD2. The J segment lost 7 bases and the V segment lost 4 bases, leaving 11 bases of the junction unmatched. The CDR3 runs to 15 residues. Per the germline V gene, CDR1 is LGHDT and CDR2 is YNNKEL (reference sequence). CDR3 sequence (DNA): TGTGCCAGCAGCCCGGTAGCGGGAGCGTCGAGGGAGCAGTACTTC. It codes for CASSPVAGASREQYF.

The rearrangement uses TRBV29-1 and TRBJ2-3, with D perhaps assigned TRBD1 or TRBD2 (5 bases each). V was pared by 1 base and J by 1 base, with 9 bases between. The CDR3 has 14 amino acids. Looked up from germline, CDR1 is SQVTM and CDR2 is ANQGSEA. The CDR3 here is CSVEGGKGTDTQYF. In nucleotides, the CDR3 is TGCAGCGTTGAAGGGGGGAAGGGCACAGATACGCAGTATTTT.

The chain has TRBV24-1 and TRBJ1-2, with D possibly matching TRBD1 (5 bases). The CDR3 spans 13 residues. Trimming removed 12 bases from V and 2 bases from J, with 15 bases in between. Germline V gene data show CDR1 as KGHDR and CDR2 as SFDVKD. CDR3 bases: TGTGCCGTCTCCGGGCAGGGAAACTATGGCTACACCTTC. Its protein is CAVSGQGNYGYTF.

The chain is built from TRBV5-1 and TRBJ2-5; maybe TRBD1 (5 bases). Trimming cost V 6 bases and J 5 bases, with 17 bases left between them. CDR3 length: 14 amino acids. Germline CDR1 reads SGHRS; CDR2 reads YFSETQ. The CDR3 reads CASTSSGLMETQYF. The CDR3 nucleotides are TGCGCCAGCACTTCTTCAGGGTTGATGGAGACCCAGTACTTC.

This sequence joins TRBV18 and TRBJ2-6; D ambiguous. This CDR3 is 18 amino acids long. V gave up 3 bases and J gave up 1 base, with 16 bases separating them. The germline gives CDR1 KGHSH, CDR2 LQKENI. The CDR3 region is CASSPVPGTQSGANVLTF. CDR3 coding DNA: TGTGCCAGCTCACCCGTGCCGGGCACACAGTCTGGGGCCAACGTCCTGACTTTC.

The V gene is TRBV6-1, the J gene TRBJ2-1; 14 bases match TRBD2. The CDR3 runs to 15 residues. Germline trimming cut 7 bases from V and 10 bases from J; bases unmatched to any gene: 9. CDR1 and CDR2 from the germline V gene are MNHNS and SASEGT. CDR3 sequence: CASKETSGRAREQFF. The CDR3 DNA sequence: TGTGCCAGCAAAGAGACTAGCGGGAGGGCGAGGGAGCAGTTCTTC.

CDR3 loop: CATSRVGATTGGEQFF. In DNA, the CDR3 is TGTGCCACCAGCAGAGTGGGGGCTACGACGGGAGGCGAGCAGTTCTTC. The rearrangement uses TRBV15 and TRBJ2-1; tentatively, D is TRBD2 (7 bases). The germline V gene encodes CDR1 LNHNV and CDR2 YYDKDF (reference sequence). The CDR3 is 16 residues long. Trimming removed 1 base at V and 10 bases at J, with 20 bases between. Filled out from reference TRBV15 and TRBJ2-1, the complete variable domain reads DAMVIQNPRYQVTQFGKPVTLSCSQTLNHNVMYWYQQKSSQAPKLLFHYYDKDFNNEADTPDNFQSRRPNTSFCFLDIRSPGLGDTAMYLCATSRVGATTGGEQFFGPGTRLTVL.

This clonotype was seen only a few times. The rearrangement joins TRBV9 to TRBJ1-1, with no clear D. Trimming shortened V by 8 bases and J by 0 bases, and 11 bases separated the two germline ends. This CDR3 is 13 amino acids long. The V gene's germline CDR1 is SGDLS and CDR2 YYNGEE. CDR3 in amino acids: CASSAGLNTEAFF. The DNA for the CDR3 is TGTGCCAGTAGTGCGGGCCTGAACACTGAAGCTTTCTTT.

The J gene is TRBJ2-1, the V gene TRBV14; TRBD2 matches 8 bases. Per the germline V gene, CDR1 is SGHDN and CDR2 is FVKESK. Trimming took 2 bases from V and 6 from J; bases not matched to a gene: 6. This CDR3 has 15 residues. DNA of the CDR3: TGTGCCAGCAGCCAATTACTAGCGGTAGGCAATGAGCAGTTCTTC. Protein sequence: CASSQLLAVGNEQFF.

The rearrangement uses TRBV30 and TRBJ2-1; TRBD1 matches at 8 bases. The V gene's germline CDR1 is GTSNPN and CDR2 SVGIG (reference sequence). The J segment lost 9 bases and the V segment lost 3 bases, leaving 4 bases of the junction unmatched. CDR3 length: 12 amino acids. The CDR3 DNA reads as TGTGCCTGGAGCGATCAGGGGGCTGAGCAGTTCTTC. Residues: CAWSDQGAEQFF.